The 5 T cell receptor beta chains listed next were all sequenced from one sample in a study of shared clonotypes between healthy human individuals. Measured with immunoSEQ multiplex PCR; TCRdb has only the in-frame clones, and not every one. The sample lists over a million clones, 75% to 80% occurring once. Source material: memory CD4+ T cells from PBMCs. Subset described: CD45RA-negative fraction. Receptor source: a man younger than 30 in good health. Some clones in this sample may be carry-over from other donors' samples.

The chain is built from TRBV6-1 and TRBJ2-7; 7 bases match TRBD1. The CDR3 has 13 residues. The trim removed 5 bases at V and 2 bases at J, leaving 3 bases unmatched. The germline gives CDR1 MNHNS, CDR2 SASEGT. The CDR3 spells CASSQGVTYEQYF. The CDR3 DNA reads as TGTGCCAGCAGTCAGGGGGTCACCTACGAGCAGTACTTC.

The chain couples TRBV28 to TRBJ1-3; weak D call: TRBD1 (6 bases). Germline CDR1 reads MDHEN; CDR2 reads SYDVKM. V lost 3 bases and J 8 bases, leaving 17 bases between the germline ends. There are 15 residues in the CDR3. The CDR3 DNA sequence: TGTGCCAGCAGTTTTCCTTCACAGGGAGGGGACACCATATATTTT. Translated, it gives CASSFPSQGGDTIYF.

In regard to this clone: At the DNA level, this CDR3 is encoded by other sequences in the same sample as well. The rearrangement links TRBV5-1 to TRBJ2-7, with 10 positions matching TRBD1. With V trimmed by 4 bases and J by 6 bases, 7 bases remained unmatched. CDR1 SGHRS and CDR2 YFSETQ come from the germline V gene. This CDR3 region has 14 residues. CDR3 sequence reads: CASSPGQGSGEQYF. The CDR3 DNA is TGCGCCAGCAGCCCGGGACAGGGGTCAGGCGAGCAGTACTTC.

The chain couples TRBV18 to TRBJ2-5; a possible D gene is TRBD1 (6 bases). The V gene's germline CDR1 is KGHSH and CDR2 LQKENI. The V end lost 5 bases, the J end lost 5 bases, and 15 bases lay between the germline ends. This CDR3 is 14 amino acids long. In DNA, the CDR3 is TGTGCCAGCTCAAAGGACAGAGATAGGGAGACCCAGTACTTC. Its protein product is CASSKDRDRETQYF.

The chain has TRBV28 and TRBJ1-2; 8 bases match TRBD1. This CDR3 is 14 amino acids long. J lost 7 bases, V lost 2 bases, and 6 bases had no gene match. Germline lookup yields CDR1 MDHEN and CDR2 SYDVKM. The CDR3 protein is CASSLAAGGSGYTF. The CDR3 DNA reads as TGTGCCAGCAGTTTAGCGGCAGGGGGCTCTGGCTACACCTTC.